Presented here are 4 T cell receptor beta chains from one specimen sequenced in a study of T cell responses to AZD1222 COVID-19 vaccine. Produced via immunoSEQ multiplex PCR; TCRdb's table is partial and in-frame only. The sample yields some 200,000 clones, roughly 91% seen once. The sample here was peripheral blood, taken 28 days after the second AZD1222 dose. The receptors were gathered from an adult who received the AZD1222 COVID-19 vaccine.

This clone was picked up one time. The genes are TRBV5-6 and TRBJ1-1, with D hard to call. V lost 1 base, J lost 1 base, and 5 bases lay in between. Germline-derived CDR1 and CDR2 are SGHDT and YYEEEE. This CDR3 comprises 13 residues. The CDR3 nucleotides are TGTGCCAGCAGCTTGAACAGGAACACTGAAGCTTTCTTT. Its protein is CASSLNRNTEAFF.

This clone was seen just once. CDR3 nucleotide sequence: TGTGCCAGCAAAACTAACAGGGGAGGGGGCAATCAGCCCCAGCATTTT. Its translation: CASKTNRGGGNQPQHF. The rearrangement joins TRBV28 to TRBJ1-5, with 7 bases fitting TRBD1. The germline V gene has CDR1 MDHEN and CDR2 SYDVKM. V shed 7 bases and J 2 bases; nucleotides not matched to a gene: 11. The CDR3 has 16 amino acids.

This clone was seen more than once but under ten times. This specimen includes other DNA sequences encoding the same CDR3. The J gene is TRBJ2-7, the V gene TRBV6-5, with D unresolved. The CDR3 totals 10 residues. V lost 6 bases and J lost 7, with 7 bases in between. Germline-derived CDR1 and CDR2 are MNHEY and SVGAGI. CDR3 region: CASSPREQYF. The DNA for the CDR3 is TGTGCCAGCAGCCCAAGGGAGCAGTACTTC.

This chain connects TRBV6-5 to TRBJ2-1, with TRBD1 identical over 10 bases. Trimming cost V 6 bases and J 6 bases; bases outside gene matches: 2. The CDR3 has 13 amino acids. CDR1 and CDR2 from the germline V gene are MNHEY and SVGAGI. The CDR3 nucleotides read TGTGCCAGCAGCCGGACAGGGGGCAATGAGCAGTTCTTC. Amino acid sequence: CASSRTGGNEQFF.